This T cell receptor beta chain was identified during a study of post-analysis software for immune sequencing data. Study-level results: The five TRBV segments detected at higher frequency in patients than in controls included TRBV5-6, TRBV5-1 and TRBV20-1. Among multiple sclerosis patients, normalized Chao1 diversity was significantly below that of controls.

TCR beta libraries were prepared from cDNA with unique molecular identifiers. TCRdb called the PCR reads again in MiXCR, with one record for every CDR3 protein. The sample consists of more than 350,000 distinct CDR3 sequences, about 39% of them appearing once. This CDR3 has 15 amino acids. Trimming left V 7 bases short and J 0 bases short, with 16 bases between. This clonotype has only a few counts. Its antigen is currently unknown. Source material: blood. V and J are TRBV12-3 or TRBV12-4 and TRBJ2-7; TRBD1 is a possible D gene (6 bases). This sequence was found in a girl aged 2 to 10 with multiple sclerosis. CDR3 nucleotides: TGTGCCAGCACCACCATCGACAGGCCCTCCTACGAGCAGTACTTC. Translated: CASTTIDRPSYEQYF.